These T cell receptor beta chains were read from a single sample in a study of blood T cells in healthy people across ages. TCRdb reanalysed the 5' RACE reads using MiXCR and keeps one entry per CDR3 protein. This sample has 850,000 or so distinct CDR3 sequences; around 30% occur once, and the top ten carry roughly 17%. Sequenced: blood. The receptors shown here come from a woman at least 80 years old in good health. Both conserved end residues are part of each CDR3. The D gene is left open where the match is weak. The size entry is marked missing in some rows and otherwise reads once, few, many or a size class.

d_call	v_call	clone_size	j_call	cdr3_nt	cdr3_aa
NA	TRBV9	few	TRBJ2-3	TGTGCCAGCAGCGCGGTGACATCCACAGATACGCAGTATTTT	CASSAVTSTDTQYF
NA	TRBV24-1	NA	TRBJ2-2	TGTGCCACCAGTGACCAGGGGTACACCGGGGAGCTGTTTTTT	CATSDQGYTGELFF
TRBD1	TRBV7-9	NA	TRBJ1-1	TGTGCCAGCAGCTTAGGTTACTTTCTCGGGACAGGGGATCGGGGAGCTTTCTTT	CASSLGYFLGTGDRGAFF
TRBD2	TRBV7-2	NA	TRBJ2-5	TGTGCCAGCAGCTTATGGGGGGGGGGGAAAGAGACCCAGTACTTC	CASSLWGGGKETQYF
TRBD1	TRBV7-2	NA	TRBJ1-2	TGTGCCAGCAGCTTAGACACAGGGGATGGCTACACCTTC	CASSLDTGDGYTF
TRBD1	TRBV7-9	many	TRBJ1-2	TGTGCCAGCAGTGGGGACAGGGGAAGGTTGAACGATGGCTACACCTTC	CASSGDRGRLNDGYTF
TRBD2	TRBV6-2/TRBV6-3	many	TRBJ2-6	TGTGCCAGCAGTTCCAGACTAGCGGGGGGCTCTGGGGCCAACGTCCTGACTTTC	CASSSRLAGGSGANVLTF
TRBD1	TRBV7-2	once	TRBJ2-2	TGTGCCAGCAGCCCTCACTCACAGGGGGCGCAAAACACCGGGGAGCTGTTTTTT	CASSPHSQGAQNTGELFF
NA	TRBV3-1	many	TRBJ2-7	TGTGCCAGCAGCCATACGGGCCGCACCTACGAGCAGTACTTC	CASSHTGRTYEQYF
NA	TRBV7-2	NA	TRBJ1-2	TGTGCCAGCAGCTTAAACAGAACCCCAGAGGGCTACATCTTC	CASSLNRTPEGYIF
TRBD1	TRBV5-1	many	TRBJ2-3	TGCGCCAGCAGCTTGGACGGGACAGGGAACACAGATACGCAGTATTTT	CASSLDGTGNTDTQYF
NA	TRBV20-1	once	TRBJ1-4	TGCAGTGCTGGGGACCCCTCCGCAACTAATGAAAAACGGTTTTTT	CSAGDPSATNEKRFF
TRBD1	TRBV5-6	many	TRBJ2-5	TGTGCCAGCAGCCCCACGGGACAGGAAGAGACCCAGTACTTC	CASSPTGQEETQYF
TRBD2	TRBV5-6	NA	TRBJ2-3	TGTGCCAGCAGCTCCTTTCGGGGGGGCTATTCCTCTAGCACAGATACGCAGTATTTT	CASSSFRGGYSSSTDTQYF
NA	TRBV7-9	few	TRBJ1-2	TGTGCCAGCAGCTTTAGTGGGACGTTCGGCTATGGCTACACCTTC	CASSFSGTFGYGYTF
NA	TRBV7-6	many	TRBJ2-7	TGTGCCAGCAGCGGCGCGAGGCAGGCCTACGAGCAGTACTTC	CASSGARQAYEQYF
NA	TRBV6-1	few	TRBJ2-7	TGTGCCAGCAGTGAAGAGGTCCCCTACGAGCAGTACTTC	CASSEEVPYEQYF